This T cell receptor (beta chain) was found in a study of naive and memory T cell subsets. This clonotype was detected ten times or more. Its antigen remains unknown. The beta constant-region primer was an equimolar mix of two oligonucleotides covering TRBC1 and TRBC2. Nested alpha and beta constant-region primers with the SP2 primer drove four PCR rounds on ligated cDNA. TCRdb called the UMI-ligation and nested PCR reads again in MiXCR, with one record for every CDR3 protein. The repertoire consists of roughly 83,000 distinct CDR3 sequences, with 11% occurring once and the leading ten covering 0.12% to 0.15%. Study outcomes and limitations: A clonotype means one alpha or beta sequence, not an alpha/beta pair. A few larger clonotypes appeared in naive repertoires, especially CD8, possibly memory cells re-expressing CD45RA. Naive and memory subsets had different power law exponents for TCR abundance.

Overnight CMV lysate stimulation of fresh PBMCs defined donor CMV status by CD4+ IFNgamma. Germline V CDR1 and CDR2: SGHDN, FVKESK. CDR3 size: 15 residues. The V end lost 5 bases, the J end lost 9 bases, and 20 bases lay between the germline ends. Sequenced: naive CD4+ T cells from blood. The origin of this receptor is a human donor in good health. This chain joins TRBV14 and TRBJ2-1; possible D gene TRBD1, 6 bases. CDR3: CASSLNRVGSSEQFF. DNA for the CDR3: TGTGCCAGCAGCTTAAACAGGGTCGGTTCCAGTGAGCAGTTCTTC.